Listed here are 13 T cell receptor beta chains from one sample, sequenced in a study of lung T cells in sarcoidosis with Löfgren's syndrome. Via MiXCR, TCRdb re-called the reads, giving one row per CDR3 protein. The table includes 3,200 or so distinct CDR3 sequences, less than 20% detected once. Sequences were obtained from CD4+ T cells from bronchoalveolar lavage. These receptors originate from a human donor with sarcoidosis (Löfgren's syndrome or another form), or a control subject (not recorded which).

This clonotype is labeled medium-sized. The gene calls are TRBV2 and TRBJ1-2; TRBD1 agrees at 9 bases. The V gene end was trimmed by 6 bases and the J gene end by 5 bases; junction bases not matched to a gene: 1. The CDR3 runs to 12 residues. In germline, CDR1 is SNHLY, CDR2 FYNNEI. The CDR3 spells CASSGQGYGYTF. The CDR3, as DNA: TGTGCCAGCAGCGGACAGGGGTATGGCTACACCTTC.

This clonotype qualifies as medium-sized. V usage is TRBV2 and J usage is TRBJ2-5; 8 positions match TRBD1. From germline, CDR1 is SNHLY and CDR2 FYNNEI. V lost 7 bases to trimming and J lost 3 bases; unmatched junction nucleotides: 4. The CDR3 spans 13 residues. The CDR3 reads CASTQDREETQYF. In DNA form, the CDR3 reads TGTGCCAGCACCCAGGACAGGGAAGAGACCCAGTACTTC.

By proportion, this clonotype is medium-sized. The CDR3 region has the DNA TGCAGCCTCGGACAGGAGGCTTTCTTT. Translating it yields CSLGQEAFF. V and J are TRBV29-1 and TRBJ1-1; 7 bases align to TRBD1. Germline CDR1 reads SQVTM; CDR2 reads ANQGSEA. With 8 bases clipped from V and 11 bases from J, the junction kept 5 bases outside the gene matches. There are 9 residues in the CDR3.

In its sample, this clonotype ranks as medium-sized. This sequence joins TRBV5-1 and TRBJ1-1, with D uncertain. Between the trimmed V and J ends, which lost 6 bases and 7 bases, there was a span of 16 bases. CDR3 length: 13 amino acids. Germline V lookup: CDR1 SGHRS, CDR2 YFSETQ. The CDR3 DNA reads TGCGCCAGCACCTCGTCGGGCTCCGATGAAGCTTTCTTT. Protein sequence: CASTSSGSDEAFF.

Judged by abundance, this clonotype is medium-sized. The rearrangement joins TRBV6-1 to TRBJ1-4; D call uncertain. V lost 7 bases and J lost 6, with 21 bases in between. The CDR3 has 16 amino acids. From germline, CDR1 is MNHNS and CDR2 SASEGT. DNA for the CDR3: TGTGCCAGCACTCAAGGCTTGGGATCCGGACATGAAAAACTGTTTTTT. Translation: CASTQGLGSGHEKLFF.

This clonotype was picked up many times. V is TRBV7-2 and J is TRBJ2-4; TRBD1 is a possible D gene (6 bases). V lost 5 bases to trimming and J lost 5 bases, with 13 bases between them. CDR1 and CDR2 (germline): SGHTA, FQGNSA. The CDR3 contains 14 residues. The CDR3 spells CASSVRGLENIQYF. CDR3 in DNA: TGTGCCAGCAGCGTCAGGGGATTGGAAAACATTCAGTACTTC.

As to this clonotype: A much larger clonotype is one base distant, so this may be a read error. V gene TRBV6-1 combines with J gene TRBJ2-7; 8 bases agree with TRBD1. V lost 7 bases, J lost 9 bases, and 11 bases stayed unmatched. In germline, CDR1 is MNHNS, CDR2 SASEGT. The CDR3 has 13 residues. CDR3 coding DNA: TGTGCCAGCAACGACCCGGACAGGGCCGGGCAGTACTTC. Encoded protein: CASNDPDRAGQYF.

By its share, this clonotype is large. The gene calls are TRBV18 and TRBJ2-5, with 8 bases that match TRBD1. The CDR3 has 14 amino acids. Germline CDR1 reads KGHSH; CDR2 reads LQKENI. J gave up 5 bases and V 2 bases, and 4 bases lay outside the gene matches. CDR3 sequence (DNA): TGTGCCAGCTCACCAGCAGGGGGCTCGGAGACCCAGTACTTC. Amino acid sequence: CASSPAGGSETQYF.

This clonotype is categorized as large. The chain joins TRBV5-1 to TRBJ2-3; D might be TRBD1 or TRBD2, each matching 5 bases. Germline CDR1 and CDR2: SGHRS and YFSETQ. Trimming cost V 4 bases and J 2 bases, with 14 bases left between them. The CDR3 totals 15 residues. The chain's CDR3 is CASSERRDLTDTQYF. DNA for the CDR3: TGCGCCAGCAGCGAACGCAGGGACCTCACAGATACGCAGTATTTT.

About this clonotype itself: This sequence may be a read error, since a much larger clone differs from it by one base. Because it lacks the conserved phenylalanine or tryptophan at the end, this CDR3 is likely a read error. The genes are TRBV6-2 or TRBV6-3 and TRBJ2-1; 7 bases map to TRBD2. Germline values: CDR1 MNHEY, CDR2 SVGEGT. The CDR3 contains 14 residues. Losses at the gene ends were 7 bases for V and 2 bases for J; bases not matched to a gene: 5. Here the CDR3 reads CASTARETYNEQFL. The DNA for the CDR3 is TGTGCCAGCACGGCGCGGGAGACCTACAATGAGCAGTTCCTC.

The table lists this clonotype with many counts. At one end, the junction sequence differs from germline, possibly due to a read error. The CDR3 DNA reads as TGTGCCAGCAGTGATTCGGCGGCTTGCCACTTC. Amino acid sequence: CASSDSAACHF. The gene calls are TRBV2 and TRBJ1-2, with D hard to call. This CDR3 is 11 amino acids long. The V gene's germline CDR1 is SNHLY and CDR2 FYNNEI.

This clonotype appeared many times. The chain combines TRBV2 with TRBJ1-2; D may be TRBD1 (6 bases). This CDR3 has 15 residues. V lost 2 bases and J lost 4, with 14 bases in between. The germline gives CDR1 SNHLY, CDR2 FYNNEI. This CDR3 reads CASSEYGQGSYGYTF. The DNA for the CDR3 is TGTGCCAGCAGTGAATATGGGCAGGGGTCCTATGGCTACACCTTC. The whole variable domain, remainder taken from reference TRBV2 and TRBJ1-2, is EPEVTQTPSHQVTQMGQEVILRCVPISNHLYFYWYRQILGQKVEFLVSFYNNEISEKSEIFDDQFSVERPDGSNFTLKIRSTKLEDSAMYFCASSEYGQGSYGYTFGSGTRLTVV.

This clonotype is classed as medium-sized (0.01 to 0.1%). V gene TRBV12-3 or TRBV12-4 combines with J gene TRBJ2-3; the D is unclear. The CDR3 sequence is 10 residues long. The ends were cut back, 10 bases at V and 3 bases at J, with 5 bases in the middle. The CDR3 loop reads CAIRTDTQYF. In DNA, the CDR3 is TGTGCCATACGAACAGATACGCAGTATTTT.